A single sample is the source of the 21 T cell receptor beta chains below, sequenced in a study of blood T cell repertoires in COVID-19. Only in-frame clones appear in the TCRdb table, and some are missing; sequencing was by immunoSEQ multiplex PCR. The sample comprises 60,000 or so clones, about 81% of which are singletons, and around 12% rests with the top ten. Sequencing was carried out using peripheral blood. The receptors were gathered from a human donor in a cohort sampled during active COVID-19.

V and J are TRBV6-6 and TRBJ2-1; D may be TRBD2 (5 bases). V dropped 7 bases and J dropped 0 bases, with 16 bases sitting between them. There are 16 residues in the CDR3. CDR1 is MNHNY, CDR2 SVGAGI, per germline (reference sequence). CDR3 coding DNA: TGTGCCAGCACCCGGCCCGGGGTAAGCTCCTACAATGAGCAGTTCTTC. It codes for CASTRPGVSSYNEQFF.

The rearrangement links TRBV6-2 or TRBV6-3 to TRBJ1-2; 8 positions match TRBD1. Germline trimming cut 5 bases from V and 4 bases from J; bases unmatched to any gene: 3. Germline lookup yields CDR1 MNHEY and CDR2 SVGEGT. The CDR3 has 13 amino acids. In DNA form, the CDR3 reads TGTGCCAGCAGTATTGGGACAGGCTATGGCTACACCTTC. As protein: CASSIGTGYGYTF.

The CDR3 bases are TGTGCCACCAGCGCAGGGGGCCTCTTCACTGAAGCTTTCTTT. This encodes CATSAGGLFTEAFF. This sequence joins TRBV24-1 and TRBJ1-1; TRBD1 matches 8 bases. Unmatched junction bases numbered 7, after V lost 7 bases and J lost 4 bases. The length of the CDR3 is 14 residues. Germline V gene lookup returns CDR1 KGHDR and CDR2 SFDVKD.

The chain uses TRBV29-1 and TRBJ2-1, with a weak D call TRBD2 (6 bases). The germline V gene encodes CDR1 SQVTM and CDR2 ANQGSEA. V lost 2 bases to trimming and J lost 7 bases, with 9 bases between them. This CDR3 is built from 12 residues. CDR3 protein: CSVEWGVNEQFF. DNA for the CDR3: TGCAGCGTTGAATGGGGGGTAAATGAGCAGTTCTTC.

V gene TRBV28 combines with J gene TRBJ1-1; D unresolved. V was clipped by 6 bases and J by 4 bases, with 18 bases between them. This CDR3 is built from 15 residues. Germline V gene sequence: CDR1 MDHEN, CDR2 SYDVKM. The CDR3 spells CASSPTVSGVTEAFF. The CDR3 DNA sequence: TGTGCCAGCAGCCCCACGGTAAGCGGTGTCACTGAAGCTTTCTTT.

The J gene is TRBJ2-1, the V gene TRBV15; D might be TRBD2 (6 bases). V was shortened by 0 bases and J by 6 bases, with 18 bases between the two germline ends. CDR3 length: 17 amino acids. Germline CDR1 reads LNHNV; CDR2 reads YYDKDF (reference sequence). The CDR3 spells CATSRDYRLEGRNEQFF. The CDR3 coding sequence is TGTGCCACCAGCAGAGATTATAGATTGGAGGGCCGCAATGAGCAGTTCTTC. Supplemented by reference TRBV15 and TRBJ2-1, the full variable domain reads DAMVIQNPRYQVTQFGKPVTLSCSQTLNHNVMYWYQQKSSQAPKLLFHYYDKDFNNEADTPDNFQSRRPNTSFCFLDIRSPGLGDTAMYLCATSRDYRLEGRNEQFFGPGTRLTVL.

The gene calls are TRBV21-1 and TRBJ2-3; no check of the table's D call, TRBD2, against the DNA was made. TRBV21-1 counts as a pseudogene. This CDR3 comprises 15 residues. The CDR3 sequence is CASSLPRGNTDTQYF. As DNA, the CDR3 is TGTGCCAGCAGCCTCCCTCGGGGGAACACAGATACGCAGTATTTT.

The V gene is TRBV11-2, the J gene TRBJ2-1; 11 nucleotides line up with TRBD1. The germline gives CDR1 SGHAT, CDR2 FQNNGV. V was pared by 2 bases and J by 4 bases, with 4 bases of the junction left unmatched. The CDR3 is 16 residues long. The CDR3 loop reads CASSLRGQGVYNEQFF. CDR3 bases: TGTGCCAGCAGCTTAAGGGGACAGGGGGTTTACAATGAGCAGTTCTTC.

The rearrangement joins TRBV6-2 or TRBV6-3 to TRBJ1-5; 7 bases line up with TRBD1. The CDR3 spans 15 residues. V dropped 2 bases and J dropped 7; count of bases not matched to a gene: 8. Germline CDR1 MNHEY, CDR2 SVGEGT. The CDR3 loop reads CASSYQGGAGQPQHF. The CDR3 DNA follows: TGTGCCAGCAGTTACCAAGGGGGCGCGGGGCAGCCCCAGCATTTT.

This clone was recorded a few times. This chain connects TRBV6-4 to TRBJ1-6; 8 nucleotides agree with TRBD1. The length of the CDR3 is 13 residues. Looked up from germline, CDR1 is MRHNA and CDR2 is SNTAGT. After removal of 8 bases from V and 7 bases from J, the junction contained 4 bases not matched to a gene. DNA for the CDR3: TGTGCCAGCGGGCAGGGGGCGAATTCACCCCTCCACTTT. Its translation: CASGQGANSPLHF.

This sequence joins TRBV11-2 and TRBJ1-2; TRBD1 is a possible D gene (5 bases). The ends were cut back, 5 bases at V and 2 bases at J, with 12 bases in the middle. The V gene's germline CDR1 is SGHAT and CDR2 FQNNGV. The CDR3 has 14 residues. This CDR3 is CASSRSDKNYGYTF. The CDR3 DNA reads TGTGCCAGCAGCCGGTCGGACAAGAACTATGGCTACACCTTC.

A single count supports this clone. The genes are TRBV29-1 and TRBJ2-2; 9 bases agree with TRBD1. Germline V gene lookup returns CDR1 SQVTM and CDR2 ANQGSEA. The J segment lost 1 base and the V segment lost 7 bases, leaving 4 bases of the junction unmatched. The CDR3 contains 14 residues. CDR3 region: CSGWDRENTGELFF. CDR3 coding DNA: TGCAGCGGGTGGGACAGGGAGAACACCGGGGAGCTGTTTTTT.

The chain employs TRBV5-4 and TRBJ2-5; maybe TRBD2 (7 bases). V dropped 0 bases and J dropped 5 bases, with 14 bases sitting between them. Germline V gene sequence: CDR1 SGHNT, CDR2 YYREEE (reference sequence). CDR3 size: 15 residues. This CDR3 is CASSLGAGAGETQYF. CDR3 DNA: TGTGCCAGCAGCTTGGGGGCGGGGGCGGGGGAGACCCAGTACTTC.

The gene calls are TRBV2 and TRBJ1-1; 9 positions match TRBD1. This CDR3 is built from 12 residues. With V trimmed by 8 bases and J by 11 bases, 9 bases remained unmatched. Germline assignment: CDR1 SNHLY and CDR2 FYNNEI. CDR3 loop: CASGWWGQGAFF. In DNA, the CDR3 is TGTGCCAGCGGCTGGTGGGGACAGGGTGCTTTCTTT.

The rearrangement joins TRBV7-2 to TRBJ2-2; 11 bases align to TRBD2. CDR1 and CDR2 from the germline V gene are SGHTA and FQGNSA. The CDR3 is 18 amino acids. The ends lost 5 bases at V and 4 bases at J; junction bases unmatched: 12. The CDR3 DNA sequence: TGTGCCAGCAGCCCTAGACTAGCGGGGACCCGAATCACCGGGGAGCTGTTTTTT. It specifies CASSPRLAGTRITGELFF. The complete variable domain, with remaining parts taken from reference TRBV7-2 and TRBJ2-2, reads GAGVSQSPSNKVTEKGKDVELRCDPISGHTALYWYRQSLGQGLEFLIYFQGNSAPDKSGLPSDRFSAERTGGSVSTLTIQRTQQEDSAVYLCASSPRLAGTRITGELFFGEGSRLTVL.

The V call is TRBV3-1 (or the pseudogene TRBV3-2), the J call TRBJ2-2; 12 nucleotides line up with TRBD2. CDR3 length: 16 residues. Germline loops: CDR1 LGHDT, CDR2 YNNKEL (reference sequence). The ends lost 7 bases at V and 6 bases at J; junction bases unmatched: 9. CDR3 in DNA: TGTGCCAGCACCCCGGCTCTAGCGGGGGGGGCCGGGGAGCTGTTTTTT. This translates into CASTPALAGGAGELFF.

This clone has a handful of counts. The chain employs TRBV6-5 and TRBJ1-1, with 7 bases aligning to TRBD1. CDR1 is MNHEY, CDR2 SVGAGI, per germline. This CDR3 is 15 amino acids long. The V gene end was trimmed by 5 bases and the J gene end by 7 bases; junction bases not matched to a gene: 13. The CDR3 DNA sequence: TGTGCCAGCAGTAACACCAGACTAGGGGGCGGTGAAGCTTTCTTT. It yields the protein CASSNTRLGGGEAFF.

There are a few counts of this clone. The chain couples TRBV6-5 to TRBJ2-7; tentative D call: TRBD1 (6 bases). CDR1 MNHEY and CDR2 SVGAGI come from the germline V gene. V was pared by 8 bases and J by 2 bases, with 13 bases between. This CDR3 is 13 amino acids long. CDR3 residues: CASPPQGTYEQYF. The DNA of the CDR3 is TGTGCCAGCCCTCCTCAGGGGACCTACGAGCAGTACTTC.

This clone was seen once. This rearrangement joins TRBV27 to TRBJ2-5; 7 bases are shared with TRBD2. CDR3 length: 15 amino acids. Per germline, CDR1 MNHEY and CDR2 SMNVEV (reference sequence). Trimming took 8 bases from V and 2 from J; bases not matched to a gene: 11. The CDR3 spells CASHGLGRGQETQYF. The CDR3 region has the DNA TGTGCCAGCCACGGTTTGGGGCGGGGGCAAGAGACCCAGTACTTC.

This chain connects TRBV28 to TRBJ2-3; 12 nucleotides agree with TRBD1. Trimming took 7 bases from V and 1 from J; bases not matched to a gene: 6. CDR3 size: 16 residues. Germline V gene sequence: CDR1 MDHEN, CDR2 SYDVKM. The CDR3 nucleotides are TGTGCCAGCACCACCGGGACAGGGGGCGGCACAGATACGCAGTATTTT. Translation: CASTTGTGGGTDTQYF.

This clone has only one observation. This chain joins TRBV5-4 and TRBJ2-5; 12 nucleotides line up with TRBD2. The CDR3 is made up of 15 amino acids. Losses at the gene ends were 4 bases for V and 5 bases for J; bases not matched to a gene: 6. CDR1 is SGHNT and CDR2 is YYREEE in the germline V gene (reference sequence). CDR3 DNA sequence: TGTGCCAGCAGCAAAAGGACTAGCGGGGATGAGACCCAGTACTTC. As protein: CASSKRTSGDETQYF.